A selection of T cell receptor beta chains follows, all from one sample in a study of cytomegalovirus exposure and HLA in healthy donors. Only in-frame clones appear in the TCRdb table, and some are missing; sequencing was by immunoSEQ multiplex PCR. Here the sample spans under 95,000 clones, around 82% being singletons. Source material: PBMCs. These receptors were obtained from a male donor in good health and CMV-seronegative. Both conserved end residues are part of each CDR3. A D gene is named only where the DNA matches it firmly. Clone size, where shown, is once, few, many, or a class for clones that have expanded.

j_gene: TRBJ1-5
v_gene: TRBV6-1
abundance: -
d_gene: -
CDR3aa: CASSGSGYSQPQHF
CDR3nt: TGTGCCAGCAGTGGATCAGGGTATAGTCAGCCCCAGCATTTT

j_gene: TRBJ2-1
v_gene: TRBV7-9
abundance: -
d_gene: TRBD1
CDR3aa: CASSSAGQGAKFF
CDR3nt: TGTGCCAGCAGCTCCGCGGGACAGGGGGCGAAGTTCTTC

j_gene: TRBJ2-5
v_gene: TRBV5-1
abundance: few
d_gene: -
CDR3aa: CASSLQETQYF
CDR3nt: TGCGCCAGCAGCCTCCAAGAGACCCAGTACTTC

j_gene: TRBJ2-3
v_gene: TRBV10-3
abundance: once
d_gene: TRBD1
CDR3aa: CAIKGAFSTDTQYF
CDR3nt: TGTGCCATCAAGGGGGCGTTTAGCACAGATACGCAGTATTTT

j_gene: TRBJ2-3
v_gene: TRBV7-4
abundance: -
d_gene: TRBD2
CDR3aa: CASSLRPAGGPVDTQYF
CDR3nt: TGTGCCAGCAGCTTACGTCCTGCGGGAGGGCCGGTAGATACGCAGTATTTT

j_gene: TRBJ1-1
v_gene: TRBV4-3
abundance: few
d_gene: -
CDR3aa: CASSQGIRGGNTEAFF
CDR3nt: TGCGCCAGCAGCCAAGGTATTAGGGGGGGGAACACTGAAGCTTTCTTT

j_gene: TRBJ1-2
v_gene: TRBV23-1
abundance: -
d_gene: -
CDR3aa: CASSPWGPVGYGYPF
CDR3nt: TGCGCCAGCAGCCCCTGGGGCCCGGTGGGGTATGGCTACCCCTTC

j_gene: TRBJ1-2
v_gene: TRBV19
abundance: -
d_gene: -
CDR3aa: CASSIYPTRGPSGYTF
CDR3nt: TGTGCCAGTAGTATATACCCCACTCGCGGGCCCTCGGGCTACACCTTC

j_gene: TRBJ1-2
v_gene: TRBV5-4
abundance: -
d_gene: -
CDR3aa: CASSLDRTNYGYTF
CDR3nt: TGTGCCAGCAGCTTGGACAGGACTAACTATGGCTACACCTTC

j_gene: TRBJ1-5
v_gene: TRBV4-1
abundance: -
d_gene: TRBD1
CDR3aa: CASSPGQGARQPQHF
CDR3nt: TGCGCCAGCAGCCCGGGACAGGGGGCCCGTCAGCCCCAGCATTTT

j_gene: TRBJ2-3
v_gene: TRBV10-2
abundance: -
d_gene: TRBD2
CDR3aa: CASSERGVQYTDTQYF
CDR3nt: TGCGCCAGCAGTGAGCGGGGGGTGCAATACACAGATACGCAGTATTTT

j_gene: TRBJ1-1
v_gene: TRBV7-2
abundance: -
d_gene: TRBD1
CDR3aa: CASRGQMNTEAFF
CDR3nt: TGTGCCAGCCGGGGACAGATGAACACTGAAGCTTTCTTT

j_gene: TRBJ2-1
v_gene: TRBV15
abundance: -
d_gene: TRBD2
CDR3aa: CATSRVLAGGLNEQFF
CDR3nt: TGTGCCACCAGCAGAGTACTAGCGGGAGGGCTCAATGAGCAGTTCTTC

j_gene: TRBJ2-3
v_gene: TRBV6-5
abundance: once
d_gene: -
CDR3aa: CASRLLDRTDTQYF
CDR3nt: TGTGCCAGCAGGTTACTAGATCGGACAGATACGCAGTATTTT

j_gene: TRBJ2-1
v_gene: TRBV29-1
abundance: -
d_gene: -
CDR3aa: CSVERGDEQFF
CDR3nt: TGCAGCGTTGAACGCGGGGATGAGCAGTTCTTC

j_gene: TRBJ2-7
v_gene: TRBV12-5
abundance: -
d_gene: TRBD2
CDR3aa: CASGLGGGPHEQYF
CDR3nt: TGTGCTAGTGGTTTAGGCGGGGGGCCCCACGAGCAGTACTTC

j_gene: TRBJ1-5
v_gene: TRBV4-3
abundance: -
d_gene: -
CDR3aa: CASSQDVGGGNQPQHF
CDR3nt: TGCGCCAGCAGCCAAGATGTCGGGGGTGGCAATCAGCCCCAGCATTTT

j_gene: TRBJ2-5
v_gene: TRBV7-9
abundance: -
d_gene: TRBD2
CDR3aa: CASRLAGGTETQYF
CDR3nt: TGTGCCAGCAGGTTAGCGGGAGGTACGGAGACCCAGTACTTC

j_gene: TRBJ2-6
v_gene: TRBV7-8
abundance: -
d_gene: TRBD1
CDR3aa: CASSSVGDREPSGANVLTF
CDR3nt: TGTGCCAGCAGCTCAGTCGGGGACAGGGAGCCCTCTGGGGCCAACGTCCTGACTTTC

j_gene: TRBJ1-5
v_gene: TRBV6-1
abundance: -
d_gene: TRBD1
CDR3aa: CASRTGQGGFQPQHF
CDR3nt: TGTGCCAGCAGGACAGGACAGGGAGGGTTTCAGCCCCAGCATTTT

j_gene: TRBJ2-1
v_gene: TRBV28
abundance: -
d_gene: -
CDR3aa: CASSPQGLATRHEQFF
CDR3nt: TGTGCCAGCAGTCCACAGGGATTGGCGACCCGGCATGAGCAGTTCTTC

j_gene: TRBJ2-2
v_gene: TRBV28
abundance: once
d_gene: -
CDR3aa: CASSLPGIANTGELFF
CDR3nt: TGTGCCAGCAGTCTCCCGGGAATCGCGAACACCGGGGAGCTGTTTTTT

j_gene: TRBJ2-7
v_gene: TRBV6-5
abundance: -
d_gene: TRBD1
CDR3aa: CASSFETGVREQYF
CDR3nt: TGTGCCAGCAGTTTCGAGACAGGGGTCCGCGAGCAGTACTTC

j_gene: TRBJ2-3
v_gene: TRBV7-9
abundance: -
d_gene: -
CDR3aa: CASSLKQGVTDTQYF
CDR3nt: TGTGCCAGCAGCTTAAAACAGGGTGTAACAGATACGCAGTATTTT

j_gene: TRBJ1-2
v_gene: TRBV30
abundance: -
d_gene: -
CDR3aa: CAWNPGSVRGYTF
CDR3nt: TGTGCCTGGAATCCAGGAAGTGTGCGTGGCTACACCTTC

j_gene: TRBJ1-2
v_gene: TRBV4-2
abundance: -
d_gene: -
CDR3aa: CASSQDKAGIYGYPF
CDR3nt: TGTGCCAGCAGCCAAGATAAGGCCGGGATCTATGGCTACCCCTTC

j_gene: TRBJ2-5
v_gene: TRBV29-1
abundance: -
d_gene: -
CDR3aa: CSVFVSETQYF
CDR3nt: TGCAGCGTTTTCGTATCGGAGACCCAGTACTTC

j_gene: TRBJ2-7
v_gene: TRBV7-6
abundance: -
d_gene: -
CDR3aa: CASSLALGMGRGSEQYF
CDR3nt: TGTGCCAGCAGCTTAGCCCTCGGGATGGGGAGGGGGTCCGAGCAGTACTTC

j_gene: TRBJ1-5
v_gene: TRBV30
abundance: -
d_gene: -
CDR3aa: CAWSTQGFQPQHF
CDR3nt: TGTGCCTGGAGTACCCAGGGTTTTCAGCCCCAGCATTTT

j_gene: TRBJ1-2
v_gene: TRBV7-9
abundance: -
d_gene: TRBD1
CDR3aa: CASSILRRDRANGYTF
CDR3nt: TGTGCCAGCAGCATTCTGAGAAGGGACAGGGCAAATGGCTACACCTTC

j_gene: TRBJ2-1
v_gene: TRBV28
abundance: few
d_gene: -
CDR3aa: CASSSPQTRVGFF
CDR3nt: TGTGCCAGCAGTTCCCCCCAGACGAGGGTTGGGTTCTTC

j_gene: TRBJ1-1
v_gene: TRBV21-1
abundance: -
d_gene: -
CDR3aa: CASSSYSGQGKGAEAFF
CDR3nt: TGTGCCAGCAGCTCCTACTCGGGACAGGGGAAGGGCGCTGAAGCTTTCTTT